Only a few counts were recorded for the clone carrying this TCR beta chain. Antigen unknown. This CDR3 region has 19 residues. J gave up 0 bases and V 5 bases, and 17 bases lay outside the gene matches. Germline assignment: CDR1 LNHDA and CDR2 SQIVND (reference sequence). The sample belongs to a study of regulatory T cells in long-lasting Graves disease. This sample's time point: newly diagnosed GD, antithyroid drugs for less than 3 months. PBMC-extracted RNA yielded the TCR library. Tubes containing EDTA received about 9.7 milliliters of drawn peripheral blood. With iRepertoire HTBI primers and Arm-PCR of CDR3 regions, TCR beta libraries were built. TCRdb recomputed calls from the multiplex PCR reads with MiXCR, one row per CDR3 protein. The sample comprises some 500,000 distinct CDR3 sequences, approximately 13% of which are singletons, and more than 8.5% rests with the top ten. Study-level results: TRBV28, TRBJ1-2 and TRBJ2-5 were segments that persistent disease favored. Thyroid tissue was not sampled; only peripheral blood was.

This sample also belongs to another study, concerning T cells in Graves' hyperthyroidism and ophthalmopathy. Per that study: Every diagnosis used clinical symptoms, serum thyroxine and TRAb, thyroid ultrasound and orbital computed tomography.

The source is a man aged 30 to 45 with Graves disease. The chain carries TRBV19 and TRBJ2-3; 7 nucleotides line up with TRBD1. Sample: peripheral blood mononuclear cells (PBMCs), taken at new diagnosis, from a patient treated with antithyroid drugs. The CDR3: CASSPGRGYDPTSTDTQYF. CDR3 in DNA: TGTGCCAGTAGTCCCGGCAGGGGGTATGACCCAACTAGCACAGATACGCAGTATTTT.